The 8 T cell receptor beta chains below all came from one sample that was sequenced in a study of blood T cell repertoires in COVID-19 (TCRdb year 2020). The library was obtained by the immunoSEQ multiplex PCR assay. TCRdb's version of the immuneACCESS table is confined to in-frame rearrangements and falls short of the full clone set. An unresolved V gene accounts for under half of the shortfall where checked; the remainder is of unknown origin. The sample includes tens of thousands of clones, with roughly 77% observed a single time. The ten largest clones take up about 15% of the sample. The source material was peripheral blood. These receptors all come from a man older than 75 with acute or convalescent COVID-19.

CDR3 residues: CASTPGGRGNTIYF. The CDR3 DNA sequence: TGTGCCAGCACCCCGGGGGGGCGAGGAAACACCATATATTTT. V usage is TRBV9 and J usage is TRBJ1-3, with a possible D match to TRBD1 (6 bases). In germline, CDR1 is SGDLS, CDR2 YYNGEE. V was cut by 6 bases and J by 4 bases, with 14 bases left in between. The CDR3 contains 14 residues.

The J gene is TRBJ2-5, the V gene TRBV4-1; TRBD1 is a possible D gene (6 bases). This CDR3 has 17 amino acids. V gave up 2 bases and J gave up 5 bases, with 21 bases separating them. From germline, CDR1 is MGHRA and CDR2 YSYEKL. The CDR3 loop reads CASSQHAGTLVRETQYF. CDR3 coding DNA: TGCGCCAGCAGCCAACACGCCGGGACACTCGTTCGGGAGACCCAGTACTTC.

The genes are TRBV7-8 and TRBJ1-1; 7 nucleotides line up with TRBD1. V lost 0 bases, J lost 5 bases, and 12 bases stayed unmatched. Germline assignment: CDR1 SGHVS and CDR2 FQNEAQ. There are 17 residues in the CDR3. In DNA, the CDR3 is TGTGCCAGCAGCTTAGCAGCGCCAGGGGGTGTTTCTACTGAAGCTTTCTTT. Translated: CASSLAAPGGVSTEAFF.

The chain recombines TRBV13 with TRBJ2-2; TRBD1 might be the D (5 bases). Per the germline V gene, CDR1 is PRHDT and CDR2 is FYEKMQ (reference sequence). The V gene lost 3 bases and the J gene lost 5 bases, with 13 bases spanning the gap. The CDR3 length is 15 residues. DNA for the CDR3: TGTGCCAGCAGCTTCACAATAGCAGGGACCGGGGAGCTGTTTTTT. Protein sequence: CASSFTIAGTGELFF. The full variable domain, with the rest looked up from reference TRBV13 and TRBJ2-2, is AAGVIQSPRHLIKEKRETATLKCYPIPRHDTVYWYQQGPGQDPQFLISFYEKMQSDKGSIPDRFSAQQFSDYHSELNMSSLELGDSALYFCASSFTIAGTGELFFGEGSRLTVL.

The chain uses TRBV18 and TRBJ2-7; no definite D call. Trimming removed 0 bases from V and 3 bases from J, with 12 bases in between. This CDR3 is 15 amino acids long. Germline V gene sequence: CDR1 KGHSH, CDR2 LQKENI. In DNA form, the CDR3 reads TGTGCCAGCTCACCACCGTCCTCTCCCCGCTACGAGCAGTACTTC. Amino acids: CASSPPSSPRYEQYF.

The chain joins TRBV18 to TRBJ2-7; D is possibly TRBD2 (6 bases). Trimming took 0 bases from V and 1 from J, leaving 13 bases between them. The CDR3 is 16 residues long. Germline V gene data show CDR1 as KGHSH and CDR2 as LQKENI. The CDR3 DNA is TGTGCCAGCTCACCACCGGAGGGGATGTTTTCCTACGAGCAGTACTTC. It encodes CASSPPEGMFSYEQYF. The whole variable domain, filled in from reference TRBV18 and TRBJ2-7, reads NAGVMQNPRHLVRRRGQEARLRCSPMKGHSHVYWYRQLPEEGLKFMVYLQKENIIDESGMPKERFSAEFPKEGPSILRIQQVVRGDSAAYFCASSPPEGMFSYEQYFGPGTRLTVT.

The chain carries TRBV7-9 and TRBJ1-2; 9 nucleotides agree with TRBD1. The CDR3 sequence is 18 residues long. CDR1 is SEHNR, CDR2 FQNEAQ, per germline (reference sequence). V trimming: 5 bases; J trimming: 0 bases; junction bases outside the gene matches: 13. This CDR3 reads CASSTQAGTGYSNYGYTF. The DNA of the CDR3 is TGTGCCAGCAGCACCCAGGCCGGGACAGGGTACTCTAACTATGGCTACACCTTC.

The V and J genes are TRBV28 and TRBJ2-7; 9 bases are a match to TRBD2. Germline assignment: CDR1 MDHEN and CDR2 SYDVKM. Unmatched junction bases numbered 8, after V lost 8 bases and J lost 6 bases. The CDR3 runs to 13 residues. In DNA form, the CDR3 reads TGTGCCAGCGGGGCGGGAGGGGTTAGCGAGCAGTACTTC. It yields the protein CASGAGGVSEQYF.